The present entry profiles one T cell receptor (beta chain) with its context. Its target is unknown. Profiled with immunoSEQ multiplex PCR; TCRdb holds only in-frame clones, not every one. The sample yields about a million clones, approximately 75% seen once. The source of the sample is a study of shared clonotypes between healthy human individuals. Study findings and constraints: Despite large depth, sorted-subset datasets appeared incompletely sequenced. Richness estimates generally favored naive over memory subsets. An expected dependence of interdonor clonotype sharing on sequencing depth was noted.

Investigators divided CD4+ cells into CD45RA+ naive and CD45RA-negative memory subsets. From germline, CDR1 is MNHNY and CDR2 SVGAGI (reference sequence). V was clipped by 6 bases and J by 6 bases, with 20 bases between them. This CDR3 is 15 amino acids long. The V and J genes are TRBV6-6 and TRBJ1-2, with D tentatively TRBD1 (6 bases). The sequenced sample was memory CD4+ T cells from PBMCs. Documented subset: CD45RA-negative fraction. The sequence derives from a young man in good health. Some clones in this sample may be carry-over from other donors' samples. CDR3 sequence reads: CASSSTGPKRDGYTF. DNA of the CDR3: TGTGCCAGCAGCTCGACAGGCCCAAAAAGGGATGGCTACACCTTC.